Each of the 18 T cell receptor beta chains below was sequenced from the same sample in a study of human T cells and chemical hapten exposure. TCRdb used MiXCR to reprocess the RACE reads, holding one entry per CDR3 protein. The data show tens of thousands of distinct CDR3 sequences, roughly 9.5% seen once. Time point specified: patch test 3, about 24 weeks after DPC sensitization. Treatment defined: therapeutic diphenylcyclopropenone sensitization with weekly scalp DPC. Whole blood that had not been fractionated was the source of extracted total RNA. Material: whole blood, obtained in connection with sensitization to the hapten diphenylcyclopropenone (DPC). These receptors originate from a man aged 45-60 years with alopecia areata. Some clones in this sample may be carry-over from other donors' samples.

Many counts were recorded for this clonotype. The chain has TRBV12-3 or TRBV12-4 and TRBJ1-2, with 8 bases identical to TRBD1. This CDR3 spans 13 amino acids. V shed 5 bases, J shed 8 bases, and the junction held 7 bases outside the gene matches. The CDR3 coding sequence is TGTGCCAGCAGTCCTACAGGGGGAGGAGGCTACACCTTC. The encoded protein is CASSPTGGGGYTF.

This clonotype was recorded a few times. The rearrangement links TRBV18 to TRBJ2-1; TRBD2 matches at 11 bases. The CDR3 is made up of 15 amino acids. Germline CDR1 KGHSH, CDR2 LQKENI. J gave up 4 bases and V 2 bases, and 1 base lay outside the gene matches. CDR3 sequence (DNA): TGTGCCAGCTCACCAACTAGCGGGAGTTACAATGAGCAGTTCTTC. This encodes CASSPTSGSYNEQFF.

This clonotype was seen only a few times. The chain joins TRBV11-2 to TRBJ1-5; a weak D match, TRBD1 (5 bases). The CDR3 extends over 13 amino acids. Per germline, CDR1 SGHAT and CDR2 FQNNGV. The V and J ends lost 1 base and 4 bases respectively, with 5 bases between them. CDR3 amino acids: CASSLAGNQPQHF. For the CDR3, the DNA is TGTGCCAGCAGCTTAGCAGGGAATCAGCCCCAGCATTTT.

This clonotype was observed many times. The chain uses TRBV7-9 and TRBJ2-1, with TRBD2 as a possible D gene (7 bases). The ends were cut back, 2 bases at V and 5 bases at J, with 16 bases in the middle. The CDR3 has 16 residues. The V gene's germline CDR1 is SEHNR and CDR2 FQNEAQ (reference sequence). CDR3 region: CASSLTTGRGNNEQFF. The CDR3 nucleotides read TGTGCCAGCAGCTTAACAACAGGGAGGGGTAACAATGAGCAGTTCTTC.

A word on this clonotype: A clone one base away is much larger, so this may be a read error. J is TRBJ1-1 and V is TRBV5-1; D is uncertain. The CDR3 is 11 residues long. CDR1 is SGHRS, CDR2 YFSETQ, per germline. The CDR3 protein is CACSLYPEAFF. DNA for the CDR3: TGCGCCTGCAGCTTGTACCCTGAAGCTTTCTTT.

The chain links TRBV30 to TRBJ2-5; possible D gene TRBD2, 5 bases. The CDR3 has 13 amino acids. V shed 0 bases and J shed 4 bases, with 9 bases lying between them. CDR1 GTSNPN and CDR2 SVGIG come from the germline V gene (reference sequence). As DNA, the CDR3 is TGTGCCTGGAGTGTACTAGGTAGAGAGACCCAGTACTTC. Residues: CAWSVLGRETQYF.

The genes are TRBV11-2 and TRBJ1-5; 10 bases are a match to TRBD1. Germline CDR1 reads SGHAT; CDR2 reads FQNNGV. The CDR3 extends over 18 amino acids. J gave up 2 bases and V 4 bases, and 11 bases lay outside the gene matches. For the CDR3, the DNA is TGTGCCAGCAGCTCGCAACGGGACAGGGGACGTGGCAATCAGCCCCAGCATTTT. Its protein product is CASSSQRDRGRGNQPQHF.

In this sample, this clonotype turned up a few times. The chain is built from TRBV20-1 and TRBJ2-1, with 9 bases fitting TRBD2. Losses at the gene ends were 1 base for V and 0 bases for J; bases not matched to a gene: 4. CDR1 DFQATT and CDR2 SNEGSKA come from the germline V gene (reference sequence). The CDR3 extends over 16 amino acids. The CDR3 protein is CSARVASGVSYNEQFF. The CDR3 DNA is TGCAGTGCTAGAGTAGCTAGCGGGGTCTCCTACAATGAGCAGTTCTTC.

The chain links TRBV29-1 to TRBJ2-3; D is uncertain. There are 13 residues in the CDR3. Germline values: CDR1 SQVTM, CDR2 ANQGSEA. V was shortened by 3 bases and J by 0 bases, with 7 bases between the two germline ends. The CDR3, as DNA: TGCAGCGTTGATCTCTATAGCACAGATACGCAGTATTTT. It specifies CSVDLYSTDTQYF.

The chain links TRBV6-1 to TRBJ1-2; D is uncertain. V lost 1 base and J 4 bases, leaving 10 bases between the germline ends. The CDR3 loop spans 14 amino acids. From germline, CDR1 is MNHNS and CDR2 SASEGT. DNA for the CDR3: TGTGCCAGCAGTGAAGTAGCAAGGCCCTATGGCTACACCTTC. This translates into CASSEVARPYGYTF.

The table lists this clonotype with many counts. The genes are TRBV4-3 and TRBJ1-2, with D uncertain. The V and J ends lost 4 bases and 0 bases respectively, with 9 bases between them. Germline assignment: CDR1 LGHNA and CDR2 YSLEER. This CDR3 comprises 14 residues. This chain's CDR3 is CASSPGEANYGYTF. DNA of the CDR3: TGCGCCAGCAGCCCCGGCGAAGCTAACTATGGCTACACCTTC.

This clonotype appeared many times. The genes are TRBV5-1 and TRBJ2-3, with 7 bases lining up with TRBD2. The CDR3 has 15 amino acids. Germline lookup yields CDR1 SGHRS and CDR2 YFSETQ. With 1 base clipped from V and 0 bases from J, the junction kept 2 bases outside the gene matches. The CDR3 region is CASSLSGTSTDTQYF. As DNA, the CDR3 is TGCGCCAGCAGCTTGAGCGGGACTAGCACAGATACGCAGTATTTT.

There are a few counts of this clonotype. The V and J genes are TRBV7-2 and TRBJ2-3; 9 bases match TRBD2. V shed 2 bases, J shed 1 base, and the junction held 1 base outside the gene matches. The germline V gene encodes CDR1 SGHTA and CDR2 FQGNSA. CDR3 length: 15 residues. The CDR3 DNA is TGTGCCAGCAGCTTAAGACTAGCGGGCACAGATACGCAGTATTTT. Amino acids: CASSLRLAGTDTQYF.

In this sample, this clonotype turned up a few times. The CDR3 here is CSVAFGGSGEQFF. CDR3 DNA sequence: TGCAGCGTTGCCTTCGGGGGTAGCGGAGAGCAGTTCTTC. This chain links TRBV29-1 with TRBJ2-1; D is possibly TRBD2 (6 bases). Germline V gene lookup returns CDR1 SQVTM and CDR2 ANQGSEA. V lost 4 bases and J lost 10, with 17 bases in between. The CDR3 has 13 residues.

This clonotype was detected ten times or more. CDR3 sequence (DNA): TGTGCCAGCAGCCCAAGACTAGCCCTGGGGACCCAGTACTTC. It codes for CASSPRLALGTQYF. This chain links TRBV7-9 with TRBJ2-5, with 7 bases lining up with TRBD2. Germline values: CDR1 SEHNR, CDR2 FQNEAQ (reference sequence). Trimming cost V 5 bases and J 7 bases; bases outside gene matches: 10. The CDR3 consists of 14 residues.

Only one count was recorded for this clonotype. A much bigger clone sits one base away, suggesting this may be a read error. The rearrangement links TRBV29-1 to TRBJ1-1; D ambiguous. V was trimmed by 4 bases and J by 4 bases, leaving 16 bases between them. Germline loops: CDR1 SQVTM, CDR2 ANQGSEA. The CDR3 extends over 14 amino acids. CDR3 amino acids: CSVVLQRPGTEAFF. DNA for the CDR3: TGCAGCGTTGTACTACAGCGGCCCGGCACTGAAGCTTTCTTT.

This clonotype turned up a few times. This chain uses TRBV7-9 with TRBJ2-1; a weak D match, TRBD1 (6 bases). This CDR3 has 15 amino acids. The V end lost 2 bases, the J end lost 3 bases, and 11 bases lay between the germline ends. The germline gives CDR1 SEHNR, CDR2 FQNEAQ (reference sequence). The DNA for the CDR3 is TGTGCCAGCAGCTTATCCGGGACATTCTACAATGAGCAGTTCTTC. Protein sequence: CASSLSGTFYNEQFF. The complete variable domain, with remaining parts taken from reference TRBV7-9 and TRBJ2-1, reads DTGVSQNPRHKITKRGQNVTFRCDPISEHNRLYWYRQTLGQGPEFLTYFQNEAQLEKSRLLSDRFSAERPKGSFSTLEIQRTEQGDSAMYLCASSLSGTFYNEQFFGPGTRLTVL.

This chain joins TRBV6-2 or TRBV6-3 and TRBJ1-2; TRBD1 matches at 9 bases. The CDR3 length is 17 residues. V lost 2 bases, J lost 1 base, and 8 bases stayed unmatched. Germline V lookup: CDR1 MNHEY, CDR2 SVGEGT. CDR3 bases: TGTGCCAGCAGTTACGCGTTTGGGACAGGGAGTAACTATGGCTACACCTTC. Translating it yields CASSYAFGTGSNYGYTF.